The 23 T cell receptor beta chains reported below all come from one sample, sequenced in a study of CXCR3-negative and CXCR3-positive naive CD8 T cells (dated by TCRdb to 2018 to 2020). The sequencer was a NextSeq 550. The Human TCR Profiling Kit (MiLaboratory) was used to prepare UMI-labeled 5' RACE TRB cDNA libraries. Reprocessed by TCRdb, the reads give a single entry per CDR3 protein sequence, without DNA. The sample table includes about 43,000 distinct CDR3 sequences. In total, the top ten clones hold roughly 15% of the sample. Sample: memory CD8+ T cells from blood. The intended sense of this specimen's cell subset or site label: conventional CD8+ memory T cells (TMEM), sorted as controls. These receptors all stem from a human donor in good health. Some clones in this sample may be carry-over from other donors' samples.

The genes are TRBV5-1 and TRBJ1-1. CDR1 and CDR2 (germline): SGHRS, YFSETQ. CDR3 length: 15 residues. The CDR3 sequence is CASSLETPVNTEAFF.

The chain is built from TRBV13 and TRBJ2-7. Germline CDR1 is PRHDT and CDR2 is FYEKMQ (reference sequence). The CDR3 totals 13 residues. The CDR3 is CASSFVAQYEQYF.

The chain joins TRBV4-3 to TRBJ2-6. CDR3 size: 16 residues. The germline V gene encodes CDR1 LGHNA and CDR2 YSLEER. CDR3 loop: CASSQAAGSGANVLTF.

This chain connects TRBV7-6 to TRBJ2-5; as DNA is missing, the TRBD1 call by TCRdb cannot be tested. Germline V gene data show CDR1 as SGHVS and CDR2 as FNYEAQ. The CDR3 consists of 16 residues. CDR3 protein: CASSDLVGVLGETQYF.

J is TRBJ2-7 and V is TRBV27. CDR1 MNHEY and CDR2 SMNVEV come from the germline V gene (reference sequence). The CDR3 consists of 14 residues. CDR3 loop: CASSLRLGTYEQYF.

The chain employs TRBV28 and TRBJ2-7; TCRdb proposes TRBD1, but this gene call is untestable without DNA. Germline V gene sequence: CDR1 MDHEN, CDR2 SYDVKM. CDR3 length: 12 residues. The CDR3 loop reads CASSVLPTEQYF. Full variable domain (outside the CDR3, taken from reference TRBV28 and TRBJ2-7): DVKVTQSSRYLVKRTGEKVFLECVQDMDHENMFWYRQDPGLGLRLIYFSYDVKMKEKGDIPEGYSVSREKKERFSLILESASTNQTSMYLCASSVLPTEQYFGPGTRLTVT.

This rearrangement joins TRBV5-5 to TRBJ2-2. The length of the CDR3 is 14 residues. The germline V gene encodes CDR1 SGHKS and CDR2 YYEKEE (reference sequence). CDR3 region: CASSLEWGTGELFF.

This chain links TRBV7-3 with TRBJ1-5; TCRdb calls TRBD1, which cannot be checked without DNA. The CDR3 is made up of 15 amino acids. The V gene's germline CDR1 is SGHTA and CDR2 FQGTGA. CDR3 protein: CASSTPDSKYQPQHF. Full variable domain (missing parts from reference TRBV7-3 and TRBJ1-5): GAGVSQTPSNKVTEKGKYVELRCDPISGHTALYWYRQSLGQGPEFLIYFQGTGAADDSGLPNDRFFAVRPEGSVSTLKIQRTERGDSAVYLCASSTPDSKYQPQHFGDGTRLSIL.

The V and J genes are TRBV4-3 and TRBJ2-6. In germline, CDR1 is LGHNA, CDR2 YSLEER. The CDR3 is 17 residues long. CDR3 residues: CASSQEGYGTGANVLTF.

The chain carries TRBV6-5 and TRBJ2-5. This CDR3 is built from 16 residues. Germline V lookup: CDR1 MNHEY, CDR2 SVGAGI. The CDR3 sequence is CASSYSGEDFKETQYF.

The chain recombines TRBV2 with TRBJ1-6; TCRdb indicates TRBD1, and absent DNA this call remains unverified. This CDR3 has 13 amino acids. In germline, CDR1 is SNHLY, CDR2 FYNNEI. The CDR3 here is CASLGQGGSPLHF.

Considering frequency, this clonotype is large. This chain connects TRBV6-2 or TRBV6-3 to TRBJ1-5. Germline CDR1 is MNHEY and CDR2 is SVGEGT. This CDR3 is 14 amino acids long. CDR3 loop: CATERDPENQPQHF.

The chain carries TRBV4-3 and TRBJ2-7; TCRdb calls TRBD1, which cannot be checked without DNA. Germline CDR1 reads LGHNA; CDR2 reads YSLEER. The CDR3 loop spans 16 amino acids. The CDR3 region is CASSLGRDRDGSEQYF.

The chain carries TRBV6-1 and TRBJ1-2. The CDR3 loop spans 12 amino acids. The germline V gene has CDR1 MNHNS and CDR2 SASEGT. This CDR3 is CASEGRSFGYTF.

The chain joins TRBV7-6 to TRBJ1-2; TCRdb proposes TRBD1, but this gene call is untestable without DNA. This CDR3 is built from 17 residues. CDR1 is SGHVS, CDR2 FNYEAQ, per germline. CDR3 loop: CASSPGQGLDINYGYTF.

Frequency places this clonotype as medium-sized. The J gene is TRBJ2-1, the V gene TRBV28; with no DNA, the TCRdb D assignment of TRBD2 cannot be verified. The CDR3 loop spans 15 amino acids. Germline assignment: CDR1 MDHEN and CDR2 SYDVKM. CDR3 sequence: CASTLGERGYNEQFF.

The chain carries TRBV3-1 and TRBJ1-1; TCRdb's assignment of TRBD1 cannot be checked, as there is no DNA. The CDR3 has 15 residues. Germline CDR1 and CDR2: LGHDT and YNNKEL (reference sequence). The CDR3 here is CASSLPGGLNTEAFF.

This chain's CDR3 is CASSADSQGDYTGELFF. The chain uses TRBV7-3 and TRBJ2-2; as DNA is missing, the TRBD2 call by TCRdb cannot be tested. CDR1 is SGHTA and CDR2 is FQGTGA in the germline V gene. The CDR3 runs 17 residues. Full variable domain (remainder filled in from reference TRBV7-3 and TRBJ2-2): GAGVSQTPSNKVTEKGKYVELRCDPISGHTALYWYRQSLGQGPEFLIYFQGTGAADDSGLPNDRFFAVRPEGSVSTLKIQRTERGDSAVYLCASSADSQGDYTGELFFGEGSRLTVL.

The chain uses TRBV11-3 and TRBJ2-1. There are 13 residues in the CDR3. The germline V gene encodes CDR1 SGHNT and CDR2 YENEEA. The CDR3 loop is CASSFGFYNEQFF. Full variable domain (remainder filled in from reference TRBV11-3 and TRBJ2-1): EAGVVQSPRYKIIEKKQPVAFWCNPISGHNTLYWYLQNLGQGPELLIRYENEEAVDDSQLPKDRFSAERLKGVDSTLKIQPAELGDSAVYLCASSFGFYNEQFFGPGTRLTVL.

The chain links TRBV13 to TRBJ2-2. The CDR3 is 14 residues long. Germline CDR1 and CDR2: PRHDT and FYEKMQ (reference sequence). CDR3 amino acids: CASSLAQWTGELFF. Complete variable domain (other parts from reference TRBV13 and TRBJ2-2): AAGVIQSPRHLIKEKRETATLKCYPIPRHDTVYWYQQGPGQDPQFLISFYEKMQSDKGSIPDRFSAQQFSDYHSELNMSSLELGDSALYFCASSLAQWTGELFFGEGSRLTVL.

The chain's CDR3 is CASSESGTTGELFF. V gene TRBV6-4 combines with J gene TRBJ2-2; TCRdb's assignment of TRBD2 cannot be checked, as there is no DNA. Germline CDR1 reads MRHNA; CDR2 reads SNTAGT. This CDR3 has 14 residues.

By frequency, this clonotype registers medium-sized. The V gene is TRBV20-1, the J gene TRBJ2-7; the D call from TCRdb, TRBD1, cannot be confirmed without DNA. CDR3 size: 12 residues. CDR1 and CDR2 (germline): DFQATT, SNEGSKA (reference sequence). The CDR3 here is CSVGGDDYEQYF.

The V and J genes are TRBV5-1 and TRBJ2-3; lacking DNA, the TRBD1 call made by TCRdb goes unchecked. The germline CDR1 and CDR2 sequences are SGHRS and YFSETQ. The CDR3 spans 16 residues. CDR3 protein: CASSTGTRGNTDTQYF.